This T cell receptor (beta chain) was sequenced for a study of T cell changes during pregnancy in multiple sclerosis. Trimming shortened V by 5 bases and J by 1 base, and 9 bases separated the two germline ends. CDR1 and CDR2 from the germline V gene are MGHRA and YSYEKL. The CDR3 has 13 residues. Assay: immunoSEQ multiplex PCR; the TCRdb copy retains only in-frame clones and omits some. The sample shows roughly 26,000 clones, roughly 89% of them seen only once. Source: CD8+ T cells from peripheral blood mononuclear cells, taken in the second trimester of pregnancy. The clonotype comes from a female donor with multiple sclerosis, enrolled in a pregnancy study. The chain links TRBV4-1 to TRBJ2-7, with TRBD1 as a possible D gene (6 bases). The CDR3 DNA sequence: TGCGCCAGCAGCGTAACAGGGTCCTACGAGCAGTACTTC. Amino acid sequence: CASSVTGSYEQYF.